The sequence of this TCR beta chain was determined in a study of blood T cell repertoires in COVID-19 (dated by TCRdb to 2020 to 2021). Concerning the study at large: Samples from collaborators originated in the United States, Italy and Spain and spanned both the acute and convalescent phases of COVID-19. The dataset comprised deeply sampled blood TCRbeta repertoires from subjects exposed to, actively infected with, or recovered from COVID-19. Samples were obtained from the ongoing ImmuneRACE study (first 160 participants) and from over 1,000 subjects provided by 6 global collaborators. The repertoires were released in a freely available public database meant as a resource for research on the immune response to SARS-CoV-2. The material from the prospective study consisted of cDNA or gDNA derived from T cells, B-cell-depleted T cells, or PBMCs. The sample metadata nearly always contained a de-identified subject ID, COVID-19 status, age in years and sex. Where HLA class I and class II types were available, the types were taken from metadata supplied by the sample provider, not from assay-based typing.

CDR1 and CDR2 are drawn from the germline V gene: SGHAT, FQNNGV. The CDR3 sequence holds 14 residues, the cysteine and phenylalanine included. The only DNA kept is the CDR3, 42 bases in frame from the first base. The V end loses 7 bases and the J end loses 2 bases, and a stretch of 14 bases separates them. Study-wide findings and limitations: How much clinical and demographic metadata was included differed by source and by participant, and the metadata was provided uncurated.

Each collaborating institution followed its own protocols to collect whole blood in K2EDTA tubes. Collaborator samples were shipped for TCRbeta analysis as frozen whole blood, isolated PBMCs, or DNA extracted from either sample type. Remarks on this clone: Its target antigen remains unknown. Base quality data are lacking; no much larger clone is found one base away.

TCRbeta CDR3 regions were amplified from genomic DNA by means of the immunoSEQ Assay, a bias-controlled multiplex PCR. Under the source paper's analysis protocol: The number of nucleated cells in each sample was estimated from the amplification of reference gene primers within the assay. Sequence reads were collapsed and filtered to measure the absolute abundance of every unique TCRbeta CDR3 rearrangement. For each sample, productive Simpson clonality was calculated as the square root of Simpson's diversity index over productive rearrangements. TCRdb provides this immuneACCESS table in a form limited to in-frame rearrangements. Some clones are lacking; in checked studies, under half of them reflect an unresolved V gene, and why the rest are absent is not known. V and J calls and clone size are those listed in that table; D and trimming were worked out from the DNA. This sample lists about 150,000 clones; roughly 89% were detected once. The top ten clones comprise about 0.57% of the sample.

The sequenced material came from peripheral blood. The chain employs TRBV11-2 and TRBJ1-2, with TRBD1 tentatively as D gene (6 bases match). This sequence was found in a man aged 45-65 years with acute or convalescent COVID-19. The CDR3 has the sequence CASIGQGQNYGYTF. The nucleotide sequence is given as TGTGCCAGCATCGGGCAGGGGCAGAACTATGGCTACACCTTC.